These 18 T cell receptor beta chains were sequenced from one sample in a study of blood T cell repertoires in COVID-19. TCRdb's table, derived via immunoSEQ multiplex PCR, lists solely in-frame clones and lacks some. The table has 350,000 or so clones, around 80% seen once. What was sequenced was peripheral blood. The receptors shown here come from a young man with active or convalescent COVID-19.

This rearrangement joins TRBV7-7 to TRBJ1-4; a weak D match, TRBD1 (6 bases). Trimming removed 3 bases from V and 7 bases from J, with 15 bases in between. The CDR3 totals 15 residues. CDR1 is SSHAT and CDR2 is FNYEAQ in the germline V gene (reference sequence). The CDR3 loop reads CASSFSGAPGEKLFF. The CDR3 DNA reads TGTGCCAGCAGCTTTTCAGGGGCTCCGGGTGAAAAACTGTTTTTT.

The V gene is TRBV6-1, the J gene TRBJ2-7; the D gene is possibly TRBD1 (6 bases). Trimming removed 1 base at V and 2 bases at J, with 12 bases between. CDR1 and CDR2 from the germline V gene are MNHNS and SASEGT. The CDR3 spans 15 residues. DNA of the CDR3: TGTGCCAGCAGTGAAGTGACAGGCATCACCTACGAGCAGTACTTC. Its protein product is CASSEVTGITYEQYF.

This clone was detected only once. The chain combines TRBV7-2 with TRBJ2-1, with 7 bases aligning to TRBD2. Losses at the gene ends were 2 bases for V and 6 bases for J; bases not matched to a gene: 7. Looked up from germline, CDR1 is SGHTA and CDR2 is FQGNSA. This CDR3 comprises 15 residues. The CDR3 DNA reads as TGTGCCAGCAGCTTAAGTGGGAGGGAATCCAATGAGCAGTTCTTC. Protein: CASSLSGRESNEQFF.

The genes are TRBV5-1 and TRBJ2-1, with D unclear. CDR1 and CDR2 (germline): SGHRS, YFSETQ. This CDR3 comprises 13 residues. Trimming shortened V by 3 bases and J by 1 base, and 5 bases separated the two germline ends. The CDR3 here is CASSSMSYNEQFF. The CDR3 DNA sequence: TGCGCCAGCAGCTCCATGTCCTACAATGAGCAGTTCTTC.

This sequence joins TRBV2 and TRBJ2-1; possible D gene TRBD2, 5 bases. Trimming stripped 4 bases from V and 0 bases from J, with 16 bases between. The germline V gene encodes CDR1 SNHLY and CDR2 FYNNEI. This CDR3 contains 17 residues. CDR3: CASSVTRTPSSYNEQFF. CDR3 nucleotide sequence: TGTGCCAGCAGTGTTACTAGAACCCCAAGCTCCTACAATGAGCAGTTCTTC.

CDR3: CASSSGTGNTEAFF. The CDR3 coding sequence is TGTGCCAGCAGTTCTGGGACAGGGAATACTGAAGCTTTCTTT. V and J are TRBV6-5 and TRBJ1-1, with TRBD1 matching 9 bases. With 4 bases clipped from V and 5 bases from J, the junction kept 5 bases outside the gene matches. The CDR3 has 14 amino acids. CDR1 and CDR2 (germline): MNHEY, SVGAGI.

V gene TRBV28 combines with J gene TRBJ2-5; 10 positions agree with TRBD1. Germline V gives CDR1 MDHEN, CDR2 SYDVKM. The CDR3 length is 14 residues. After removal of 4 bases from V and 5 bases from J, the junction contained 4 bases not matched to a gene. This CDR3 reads CASSSDRGWETQYF. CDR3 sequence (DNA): TGTGCCAGCAGTTCGGACAGGGGGTGGGAGACCCAGTACTTC.

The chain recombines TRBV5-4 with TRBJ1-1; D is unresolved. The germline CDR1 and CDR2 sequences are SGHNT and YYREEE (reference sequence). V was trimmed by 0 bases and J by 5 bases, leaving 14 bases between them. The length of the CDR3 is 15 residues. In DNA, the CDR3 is TGTGCCAGCAGCTTGGAATTCGTACGAGGGACTGAAGCTTTCTTT. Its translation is CASSLEFVRGTEAFF.

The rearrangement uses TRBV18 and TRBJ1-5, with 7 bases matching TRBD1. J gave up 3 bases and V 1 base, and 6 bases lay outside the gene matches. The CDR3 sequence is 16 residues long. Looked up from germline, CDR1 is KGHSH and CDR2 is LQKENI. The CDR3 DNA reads TGTGCCAGCTCACCACGGGTAACAGGGGCCAATCAGCCCCAGCATTTT. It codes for CASSPRVTGANQPQHF.

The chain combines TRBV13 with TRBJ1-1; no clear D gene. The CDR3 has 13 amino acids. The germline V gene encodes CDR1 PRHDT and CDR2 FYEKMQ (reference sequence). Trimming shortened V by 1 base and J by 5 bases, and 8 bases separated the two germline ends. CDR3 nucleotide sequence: TGTGCCAGCAGCTTAGAGGCGGGGACTGAAGCTTTCTTT. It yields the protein CASSLEAGTEAFF.

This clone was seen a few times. In DNA, the CDR3 is TGTGCCAGCGTGAGCGCGGCGGAGCAGTACTTC. It yields the protein CASVSAAEQYF. This chain joins TRBV28 and TRBJ2-7; D is undetermined. Trimming took 8 bases from V and 7 from J, leaving 12 bases between them. Per germline, CDR1 MDHEN and CDR2 SYDVKM. CDR3 size: 11 residues.

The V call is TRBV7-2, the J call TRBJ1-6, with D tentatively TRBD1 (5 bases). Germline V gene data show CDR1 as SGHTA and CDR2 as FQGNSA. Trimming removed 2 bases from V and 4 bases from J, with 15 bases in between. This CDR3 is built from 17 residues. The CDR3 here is CASSLPSGITYNSPLHF. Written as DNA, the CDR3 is TGTGCCAGCAGCTTACCTTCAGGGATCACTTATAATTCACCCCTCCACTTT.

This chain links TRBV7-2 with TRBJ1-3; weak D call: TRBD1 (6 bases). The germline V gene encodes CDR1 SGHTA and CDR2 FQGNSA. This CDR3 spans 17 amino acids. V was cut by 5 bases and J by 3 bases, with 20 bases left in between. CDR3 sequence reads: CASSRLGATPGGNTIYF. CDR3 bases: TGTGCCAGCAGCCGTCTGGGGGCGACCCCTGGTGGAAACACCATATATTTT. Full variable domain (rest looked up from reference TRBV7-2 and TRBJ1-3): GAGVSQSPSNKVTEKGKDVELRCDPISGHTALYWYRQSLGQGLEFLIYFQGNSAPDKSGLPSDRFSAERTGGSVSTLTIQRTQQEDSAVYLCASSRLGATPGGNTIYFGEGSWLTVV.

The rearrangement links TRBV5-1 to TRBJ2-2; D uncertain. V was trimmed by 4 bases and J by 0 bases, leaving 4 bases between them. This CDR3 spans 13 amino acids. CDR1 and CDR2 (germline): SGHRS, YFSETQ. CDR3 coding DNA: TGCGCCAGCAGCCCCTCGAACACCGGGGAGCTGTTTTTT. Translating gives CASSPSNTGELFF. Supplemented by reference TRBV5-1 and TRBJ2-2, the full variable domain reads KAGVTQTPRYLIKTRGQQVTLSCSPISGHRSVSWYQQTPGQGLQFLFEYFSETQRNKGNFPGRFSGRQFSNSRSEMNVSTLELGDSALYLCASSPSNTGELFFGEGSRLTVL.

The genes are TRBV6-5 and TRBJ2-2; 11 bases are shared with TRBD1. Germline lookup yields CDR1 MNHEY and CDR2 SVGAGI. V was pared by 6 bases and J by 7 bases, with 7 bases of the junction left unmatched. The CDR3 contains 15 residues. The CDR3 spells CASRGQGESDGELFF. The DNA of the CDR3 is TGTGCCAGCAGGGGACAGGGGGAGAGTGACGGGGAGCTGTTTTTT.

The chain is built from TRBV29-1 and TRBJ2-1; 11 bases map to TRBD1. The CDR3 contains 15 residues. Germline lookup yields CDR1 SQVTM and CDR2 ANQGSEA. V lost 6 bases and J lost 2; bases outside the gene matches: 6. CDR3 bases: TGCAGCGTCGGACAGGGGGCTATGACCTACAATGAGCAGTTCTTC. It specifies CSVGQGAMTYNEQFF.

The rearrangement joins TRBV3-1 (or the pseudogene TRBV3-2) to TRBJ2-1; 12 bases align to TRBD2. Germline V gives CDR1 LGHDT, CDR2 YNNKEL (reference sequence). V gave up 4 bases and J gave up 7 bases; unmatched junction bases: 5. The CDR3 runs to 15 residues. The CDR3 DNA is TGTGCCAGCAGCCCTGGACTAGCGGGGAATAATGAGCAGTTCTTC. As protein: CASSPGLAGNNEQFF.

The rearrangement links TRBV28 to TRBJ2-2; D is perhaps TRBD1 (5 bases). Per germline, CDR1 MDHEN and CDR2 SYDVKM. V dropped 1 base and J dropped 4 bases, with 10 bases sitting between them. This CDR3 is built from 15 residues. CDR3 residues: CASSLSGYLTGELFF. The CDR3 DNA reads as TGTGCCAGCAGTTTATCAGGGTATCTCACCGGGGAGCTGTTTTTT.